The clone carrying this TCR beta chain was observed at least ten times. Its antigen is still unknown. The sample is drawn from a study of blood T cells in healthy people across ages. Findings of the study overall: It was held that the diversity estimates obtained from one million T cells were underestimates. Per-million-T-cell TCR beta diversity fell roughly linearly with age.

It was with a sample-barcoded 5' primer and a J-beta primer mix that a second PCR of roughly 6 to 12 cycles was run. Every cDNA molecule bore a tag from a template-switch adaptor containing 12 random nucleotides. MiXCR, applied by TCRdb to the 5' RACE reads, yields one record per CDR3 protein. The data contain fewer than 700,000 distinct CDR3 sequences, less than 60% of them singletons. In germline, CDR1 is MNHEY, CDR2 SVGAGI. The CDR3 contains 15 residues. V trimming: 3 bases; J trimming: 2 bases; junction bases outside the gene matches: 1. The rearrangement links TRBV6-5 to TRBJ2-1, with TRBD2 matching 10 bases. The clonotype comes from a man older than 75 in good health. Sequencing was performed on blood. The CDR3 DNA sequence: TGTGCCAGCAGTTATACTAGCGGGGCCTACAATGAGCAGTTCTTC. Translation: CASSYTSGAYNEQFF.